The sequence of this T cell receptor (beta chain) was determined in a study of T cell responses to AZD1222 COVID-19 vaccine. In the study overall: Pooling was applied to second doses at about 4 or about 12 weeks. Study results and limitations: The study found Spike-specific TCR breadth and depth rose after two AZD1222 doses.

Measured with immunoSEQ multiplex PCR; TCRdb has only the in-frame clones, and not every one. The sample shows some 130,000 clones, around 85% of them seen only once. In the case of this clone: Its antigen is not identified.

Trimming took 7 bases from V and 5 from J; bases not matched to a gene: 10. Germline loops: CDR1 LNHDA, CDR2 SQIVND (reference sequence). The length of the CDR3 is 14 residues. The chain couples TRBV19 to TRBJ1-2; 7 bases are shared with TRBD1. Sequenced here: peripheral blood, sampled on day 0 of AZD1222 vaccination. The TCR originated in an adult in good health. DNA for the CDR3: TGTGCCAGTACCCCGGACAGGCCGTCGTATGGCTACACCTTC. It translates to CASTPDRPSYGYTF.